Following are 10 T cell receptor beta chains from one sample sequenced in a study of somatic mutations in cytotoxic T cells in rheumatoid arthritis. Assay used: immunoSEQ multiplex PCR; TCRdb lists only in-frame clones, some missing. The repertoire holds around 20,000 clones, 55% to 80% seen once, with about 20% in the top ten. The sequencing sample was made of CD8+ T cells sorted from blood. The origin of the receptors is an adult with rheumatoid arthritis.

This clone turned up a few times. DNA of the CDR3: TGTGCCAGCAGCCCCAGGGTATTCGACTATGGCTACACCTTC. Amino acid sequence: CASSPRVFDYGYTF. The chain recombines TRBV27 with TRBJ1-2, with a weak D call TRBD1 (5 bases). Looked up from germline, CDR1 is MNHEY and CDR2 is SMNVEV (reference sequence). Trimming took 6 bases from V and 3 from J, leaving 14 bases between them. The CDR3 consists of 14 residues.

The rearrangement joins TRBV7-9 to TRBJ1-2; possibly TRBD1 for D (5 bases). Trimming pared 1 base from V and 5 bases from J, leaving 11 bases between. CDR1 is SEHNR and CDR2 is FQNEAQ in the germline V gene (reference sequence). The CDR3 extends over 14 amino acids. In DNA, the CDR3 is TGTGCCAGCAGCTTAGTAGGGGATAATTATGGCTACACCTTC. Translation gives CASSLVGDNYGYTF.

The J gene is TRBJ2-5, the V gene TRBV7-8; 7 bases are a match to TRBD1. V lost 3 bases and J lost 3; bases outside the gene matches: 7. CDR3 length: 15 amino acids. Germline lookup yields CDR1 SGHVS and CDR2 FQNEAQ. The DNA for the CDR3 is TGTGCCAGCAGCTTGAGGGGGCCTGGTGAAGAGACCCAGTACTTC. This translates into CASSLRGPGEETQYF.

The chain links TRBV14 to TRBJ2-3; D possibly corresponds to TRBD2 (5 bases). The V gene lost 3 bases and the J gene lost 2 bases, with 12 bases spanning the gap. Germline V gene lookup returns CDR1 SGHDN and CDR2 FVKESK. The CDR3 runs 15 residues. CDR3 nucleotide sequence: TGTGCCAGCAGCCACGCCGGGGAATTCACAGATACGCAGTATTTT. Amino acid sequence: CASSHAGEFTDTQYF.

The chain employs TRBV29-1 and TRBJ1-1; tentatively, D is TRBD1 (6 bases). CDR3 length: 14 amino acids. With 4 bases removed from V and 1 base from J, the gap between germline ends came to 13 bases. The germline CDR1 and CDR2 sequences are SQVTM and ANQGSEA. In DNA form, the CDR3 reads TGCAGCGTTGTAGTATACAGGGAGAACACTGAAGCTTTCTTT. Amino acid sequence: CSVVVYRENTEAFF. Based on the CDR3 plus reference TRBV29-1 and TRBJ1-1, the full variable domain is SAVISQKPSRDICQRGTSLTIQCQVDSQVTMMFWYRQQPGQSLTLIATANQGSEATYESGFVIDKFPISRPNLTFSTLTVSNMSPEDSSIYLCSVVVYRENTEAFFGQGTRLTVV.

The chain recombines TRBV19 with TRBJ1-1, with 7 bases that match TRBD1. The CDR3 length is 13 residues. J lost 4 bases, V lost 8 bases, and 7 bases had no gene match. Germline V CDR1 and CDR2: LNHDA, SQIVND (reference sequence). Here the CDR3 reads CASRRGLATEAFF. The CDR3 region has the DNA TGTGCCAGTCGGAGGGGGCTGGCCACTGAAGCTTTCTTT.

The rearrangement uses TRBV4-1 and TRBJ2-2; no reliable D call. Germline CDR1 reads MGHRA; CDR2 reads YSYEKL. V lost 0 bases and J 9 bases, leaving 14 bases between the germline ends. CDR3 size: 15 residues. The CDR3 region has the DNA TGCGCCAGCAGCCAAGATTCGGCCTACCACCGGGAGCTGTTTTTT. Its translation is CASSQDSAYHRELFF.

V is TRBV9 and J is TRBJ2-2; tentative D call: TRBD2 (7 bases). V gave up 0 bases and J gave up 5 bases, with 14 bases separating them. Germline CDR1 SGDLS, CDR2 YYNGEE. The length of the CDR3 is 16 residues. The CDR3 sequence is CASSVDRRGGTGELFF. DNA of the CDR3: TGTGCCAGCAGCGTAGATCGCAGGGGAGGGACCGGGGAGCTGTTTTTT.

In this sample, this clone turned up once. V is TRBV2 and J is TRBJ1-2; D is perhaps TRBD1 (6 bases). The CDR3 is 15 residues long. Trimming took 3 bases from V and 3 from J, leaving 14 bases between them. Germline V CDR1 and CDR2: SNHLY, FYNNEI. Here the CDR3 reads CASSEGGGGDYGYTF. CDR3 DNA: TGTGCCAGCAGTGAGGGGGGCGGGGGAGACTATGGCTACACCTTC.

Only a few counts were recorded for this clone. The gene calls are TRBV5-4 and TRBJ1-2; 7 positions agree with TRBD1. The trim removed 0 bases at V and 5 bases at J, leaving 10 bases unmatched. The V gene's germline CDR1 is SGHNT and CDR2 YYREEE (reference sequence). The length of the CDR3 is 16 residues. The CDR3 DNA sequence: TGTGCCAGCAGCTTGGGAAATACGGGACAGCTTTATGGCTACACCTTC. This encodes CASSLGNTGQLYGYTF.